The 7 T cell receptor beta chains below were found in one sample sequenced in a study of blood T cell repertoires in COVID-19. Measured with immunoSEQ multiplex PCR; TCRdb has only the in-frame clones, and not every one. The sample has 200,000 to 250,000 clones, about four fifths seen once. Sample: PBMCs or T cells enriched from blood (not recorded which). These TCRs come from a woman aged 50 to 60 with acute COVID-19.

The rearrangement links TRBV6-2 or TRBV6-3 to TRBJ2-5; weak D call: TRBD2 (7 bases). Trimming left V 5 bases short and J 2 bases short, with 15 bases between. This CDR3 region has 15 residues. Germline assignment: CDR1 MNHEY and CDR2 SVGEGT. The CDR3, as DNA: TGTGCCAGCAGTAACGGGCGGGGGCCTCAAGAGACCCAGTACTTC. Translation gives CASSNGRGPQETQYF.

The chain joins TRBV19 to TRBJ2-4; possibly TRBD2 for D (5 bases). CDR3 length: 14 residues. CDR1 LNHDA and CDR2 SQIVND come from the germline V gene (reference sequence). V shed 6 bases and J shed 11 bases, with 20 bases lying between them. The CDR3: CASSDLLAGTVQYF. DNA of the CDR3: TGTGCCAGTAGCGACCTATTGGCGGGCACGGTTCAGTACTTC.

The chain joins TRBV9 to TRBJ1-1; D uncertain. The length of the CDR3 is 14 residues. The V end lost 0 bases, the J end lost 4 bases, and 10 bases lay between the germline ends. Germline CDR1 is SGDLS and CDR2 is YYNGEE. CDR3 protein: CASSVVAGSTEAFF. DNA of the CDR3: TGTGCCAGCAGCGTAGTAGCGGGGAGCACTGAAGCTTTCTTT.

The gene calls are TRBV7-2 and TRBJ2-7; 10 positions match TRBD2. The trim removed 1 base at V and 5 bases at J, leaving 8 bases unmatched. Germline loops: CDR1 SGHTA, CDR2 FQGNSA. CDR3 length: 16 amino acids. CDR3 protein: CASSLVASGSPHEQYF. The CDR3 nucleotides are TGTGCCAGCAGCTTAGTAGCTAGCGGGAGTCCCCACGAGCAGTACTTC.

This chain uses TRBV6-4 with TRBJ2-7, with 8 bases matching TRBD1. CDR1 and CDR2 from the germline V gene are MRHNA and SNTAGT. CDR3 length equals 14 residues. Trimming took 7 bases from V and 3 from J; bases not matched to a gene: 8. In DNA form, the CDR3 reads TGTGCCAGCAAGCCGACAGGGGCCCACTACGAGCAGTACTTC. This sequence encodes CASKPTGAHYEQYF.

This clone turned up a few times. The J gene is TRBJ2-7, the V gene TRBV4-3; D is possibly TRBD2 (6 bases). CDR1 and CDR2 from the germline V gene are LGHNA and YSLEER. The ends were cut back, 4 bases at V and 3 bases at J, with 19 bases in the middle. This CDR3 has 16 residues. CDR3 sequence: CASSPQAGGSGYEQYF. CDR3 DNA: TGCGCCAGCAGCCCACAGGCCGGGGGATCTGGCTACGAGCAGTACTTC.

This chain joins TRBV6-5 and TRBJ2-7; a weak D match, TRBD1 (6 bases). V was cut by 0 bases and J by 4 bases, with 13 bases left in between. In germline, CDR1 is MNHEY, CDR2 SVGAGI. CDR3 length equals 15 residues. Here the CDR3 reads CASSYSAGDQYEQYF. The CDR3 DNA sequence: TGTGCCAGCAGTTACTCGGCAGGGGACCAATACGAGCAGTACTTC.